This entry features one T cell receptor beta chain sequence. V was cut by 5 bases and J by 0 bases, with 14 bases left in between. Germline V gene lookup returns CDR1 SEHNR and CDR2 FQNEAQ (reference sequence). The CDR3 runs to 16 residues. The data originate from a study of cytomegalovirus exposure and HLA in healthy donors. 13 Jbeta primers and 60 Vbeta primers were used for the PCR. The table came from immunoSEQ multiplex PCR; TCRdb's copy has only in-frame clones and leaves some out. Seen here are approximately 130,000 clones, around 72% observed once, and the top ten hold approximately 4%. The rearrangement joins TRBV7-9 to TRBJ1-5, with D possibly being TRBD1 (6 bases). The TCR originated in a man between 50 and 59 years old in good health and CMV-seropositive. What was sequenced was PBMCs. The CDR3 nucleotides read TGTGCCAGCAGCGCAGACAGGACCCTTAGCAATCAGCCCCAGCATTTT. It yields the protein CASSADRTLSNQPQHF.